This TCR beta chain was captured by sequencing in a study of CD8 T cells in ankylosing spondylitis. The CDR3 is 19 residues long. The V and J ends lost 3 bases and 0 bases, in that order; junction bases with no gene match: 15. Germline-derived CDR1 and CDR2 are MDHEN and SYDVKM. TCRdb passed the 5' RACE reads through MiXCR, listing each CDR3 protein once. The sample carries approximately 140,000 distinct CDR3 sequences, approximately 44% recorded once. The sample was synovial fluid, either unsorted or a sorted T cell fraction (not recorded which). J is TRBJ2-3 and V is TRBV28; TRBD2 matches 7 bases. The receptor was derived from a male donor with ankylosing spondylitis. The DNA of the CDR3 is TGTGCCAGCAGTTTTCCCACGGCAGATAGCGGGTTTAGCACAGATACGCAGTATTTT. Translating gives CASSFPTADSGFSTDTQYF.